The entry below describes one T cell receptor (beta chain). Its antigen remains undetermined. Qualities for individual bases were not recorded, and no much larger clone is one base off. The data were obtained in a study of vaccination and CD4 T cells after COVID-19 (dated 2022 in TCRdb). About the investigation overall: Convalescent patients had a positive SARS-CoV-2 result on nasal swab PCR, and of these patients, under ten had mild disease and one had severe disease. The convalescent cohort included six males and four females, with two Hispanic individuals, seven Caucasians, two Asians and one multiracial person. Post-COVID blood samples from convalescent patients were collected a median of around 100 days after diagnosis, with a range of 35 to 161 days. In control cultures, a CEFX viral epitope pool was used as positive control, an HIV-1 Nef peptide pool was used as negative control, or no peptide was added. The spike-specific CD4+ TCR repertoire was compared before and after mRNA vaccination in about nine COVID-19 convalescent patients and a handful of infection-naive healthy vaccine recipients. The cultures were stimulated with overlapping spike peptide pools from SARS-CoV-2 and from the common cold coronaviruses HCoV-NL63, HCoV-OC43 and HCoV-229E. Participants got two doses of the Pfizer-BioNTech BNT162b2 vaccine (n=8) or two doses of the Moderna mRNA-1273 vaccine (n=2). Post-vaccine blood samples were collected a median of about 72 days after the second vaccine dose, ranging from about 14 to 241 days.

Library preparation employed PCR. DNA from cultured CD4+ T cells underwent TCR sequencing with the Oncomine TCR Beta short-read assay at the Johns Hopkins FTIC core. Genomic DNA was extracted from the cultured CD4+ T cells with the QIAamp micro DNA kit. Oncomine TCR Beta libraries made from cultured CD4+ T cells were pooled using unique dual indexes and sequenced on an Illumina iSeq 100. Processing in the source paper ran as follows. Non-productive sequences were removed, and CDR3s that did not start with C, did not end with F or W, or were shorter than 7 amino acids were discarded. The MANAFEST web application was used to identify antigen-specific clonotypes by comparing peptide-stimulated wells against reference wells and other culture wells. For a clone to be called positive, the clone needed an FDR below 0.05, an odds ratio above 5, and a productive frequency above 0.1% in at least two of three replicate wells. Cross-reactive clonotypes were defined as significantly expanded in both SARS-CoV-2 spike wells and at least one common cold coronavirus spike condition. Using R version 3.6.1, CDR3 homology was evaluated through Levenshtein distances (stringdist) along with unrooted phylogenetic trees (ape). TCRdb reanalyzed the raw reads on its own, using fastp at Q25 for trimming and MiXCR for clone calling, and kept in-frame beta chains. Every distinct CDR3 protein forms one entry, paired with its most common genes and DNA. It is TCRdb's table, rather than the study itself, that gives the V and J calls and clone size. The sample yields 15,000 to 20,000 distinct CDR3 sequences; approximately 27% were counted once. The ten largest make up roughly a tenth of the sample.

Reading the label with the study, this specimen's treatment or condition is: roughly 10-day PBMC culture with coronavirus spike peptide pools or control peptides (ViraFEST assay). The ViraFEST assay was used in the study, in which antigen-specific T cells were expanded with peptide pools and expanded clonotypes were subsequently identified by TCR sequencing. Positive SARS-CoV-2 PCR tests in the convalescent patients dated from March to December 2020, before Alpha, Beta and Delta variants emerged in the United States. Each well held around 2.1 million PBMCs cultured with roughly 10 ug/ml peptide pools in IMDM containing about 5% human AB serum and around 10 IU/ml IL-2. On days 3 and 7, half of the culture medium was replaced with fresh IL-2-containing medium. After around 10 days of culture, CD4+ T cells were isolated by negative selection with the EasySep CD4+ T cell isolation kit. Ficoll-Paque Plus gradient centrifugation was used to isolate PBMCs from whole blood, and the isolated PBMCs were then either used fresh or cryopreserved at -140C. Triplicate wells were generally used for each culture condition.

Deletion took 2 bases off V and 6 bases off J, with a span of 18 bases between the germline ends. The CDR3 covers 16 residues, taking in both the cysteine and the phenylalanine. The DNA shown is the 48-base CDR3, in frame from base 1. CDR1 MGHDK and CDR2 SYGVNS are derived from the germline V gene. General study outcomes and caveats: An increase in the median number of SARS-CoV-2-reactive clonotypes from approximately 20 after infection to approximately 41 after vaccination was observed, but the change was not found to be significant. Among the post-vaccine SARS-CoV-2-reactive clones in convalescent patients, a median around 85% showed up only after vaccination, which suggests vaccine-specific priming. In convalescent patients, nearly all vaccine-specific clones (304 of 307) were found to be mono-reactive for SARS-CoV-2 spike rather than cross-reactive with common cold coronaviruses. Relatively few convalescent patients were included in the study, and early timepoints after natural infection were not analyzed.

The sequence joins TRBV25-1 to TRBJ2-3; TRBD1 is possibly the D segment (5 matching bases). The sequencing sample was made of cultured CD4+ T cells from blood. The TCR originated in a human donor with COVID-19. The CDR3 reads CASSEGSGRARDTQYF. The DNA is as follows: TGTGCCAGCAGTGAAGGGTCGGGCAGGGCGAGGGATACGCAGTATTTT.